These 22 T cell receptor beta chains came from one sample sequenced in a study of tumor-infiltrating lymphocytes in primary liver carcinoma. Making TCR beta cDNA involved 400 to 600 ng total RNA and a constant-region primer. Slightly modified ARM-PCR, run as three nested multiplex PCR rounds, produced the TCR beta libraries. The study ran its first two PCR rounds for 9 to 10 cycles each, using TRBV1-TRBV30 forward primers and a C-beta reverse primer. TCRdb called the multiplex PCR reads again in MiXCR, with one record for every CDR3 protein. The sample has under 200,000 distinct CDR3 sequences, about two thirds seen once; the top ten hold approximately 6.6%. In addition to blood RNA drawn from unsorted whole blood, germline DNA was extracted. Source material: peripheral blood. Source of these receptors: a woman in her sixties with primary liver carcinoma and hepatitis B virus infection.

Only a few counts were recorded for this clonotype. The rearrangement joins TRBV5-6 to TRBJ1-2; 8 bases align to TRBD1. The CDR3 is 15 residues long. CDR1 SGHDT and CDR2 YYEEEE come from the germline V gene. V was pared by 1 base and J by 4 bases, with 6 bases of the junction left unmatched. This CDR3 is CASSLLDREGYGYTF. Written as DNA, the CDR3 is TGTGCCAGCAGCTTGTTGGACAGGGAAGGCTATGGCTACACCTTC.

This clonotype has at least ten counts. The chain couples TRBV29-1 to TRBJ2-1; TRBD1 is a possible D gene (5 bases). Germline CDR1 reads SQVTM; CDR2 reads ANQGSEA. This CDR3 contains 14 residues. Trimming took 4 bases from V and 10 from J, leaving 20 bases between them. The chain's CDR3 is CSVGVLGPAGEQFF. The CDR3 nucleotides are TGCAGCGTTGGGGTCCTGGGGCCGGCAGGAGAGCAGTTCTTC.

This clonotype was detected only a few times. This sequence joins TRBV28 and TRBJ2-7, with 9 nucleotides matching TRBD2. The germline V gene encodes CDR1 MDHEN and CDR2 SYDVKM. This CDR3 is built from 14 residues. The V and J ends lost 4 bases and 6 bases, in that order; junction bases with no gene match: 7. The CDR3 loop reads CASSSPGLAAEQYF. CDR3 bases: TGTGCCAGCAGTTCCCCGGGACTAGCTGCCGAGCAGTACTTC. Together with reference TRBV28 and TRBJ2-7, the CDR3 gives the full variable domain: DVKVTQSSRYLVKRTGEKVFLECVQDMDHENMFWYRQDPGLGLRLIYFSYDVKMKEKGDIPEGYSVSREKKERFSLILESASTNQTSMYLCASSSPGLAAEQYFGPGTRLTVT.

On this clonotype itself: The junction differs from germline at one of its ends, possibly a read error. The gene calls are TRBV12-3 or TRBV12-4 and TRBJ2-2; tentatively, D is TRBD2 (5 bases). The CDR3 length is 15 residues. The DNA of the CDR3 is TGTGCCAGCTGTGACTACCGACCTAACACCGGGGAGCTGTTTTTC. Its protein is CASCDYRPNTGELFF.

A single count supports this clonotype. Compared with germline, one end of the junction differs, possibly owing to a read error. V is TRBV5-4 and J is TRBJ1-1; no firm D call. CDR3 length: 16 amino acids. From germline, CDR1 is SGHNT and CDR2 YYREEE (reference sequence). This chain's CDR3 is CASGFNRSGGDTEAFF. In nucleotides, the CDR3 is TGTGCCAGCGGCTTTAATCGGTCGGGTGGGGACACTGAAGCTTTCTTT.

The chain couples TRBV12-3 or TRBV12-4 to TRBJ1-6; D is uncertain. Trimming cost V 2 bases and J 7 bases, with 12 bases left between them. The length of the CDR3 is 15 residues. The CDR3 sequence is CASSLLSRGNSPLHF. CDR3 in DNA: TGTGCCAGCAGTTTATTATCCCGTGGAAATTCACCCCTCCACTTT.

Note on this clonotype: A much larger clone differs from this one at a single base, so this may be a read error. The V call is TRBV14, the J call TRBJ1-4; 9 bases are a match to TRBD1. Germline V gives CDR1 SGHDN, CDR2 FVKESK. The CDR3 length is 15 residues. The CDR3: CAISHQDRGYEKLFF. CDR3 in DNA: TGTGCCATCAGCCACCAGGACAGGGGATACGAAAAACTGTTTTTT.

The rearrangement uses TRBV29-1 and TRBJ2-7, with D possibly matching TRBD2 (6 bases). Germline values: CDR1 SQVTM, CDR2 ANQGSEA. Trimming shortened V by 8 bases and J by 4 bases, and 12 bases separated the two germline ends. The CDR3 totals 11 residues. In nucleotides, the CDR3 is TGCAGCATCGGGACTCCTTACGAGCAGTACTTC. This sequence encodes CSIGTPYEQYF.

Details on this clonotype: One junction end does not reproduce the germline sequence, and a read error may be involved. This chain links TRBV20-1 with TRBJ1-1, with D possibly TRBD1 on 5 matching bases. CDR3 size: 16 residues. Germline CDR1 reads DFQATT; CDR2 reads SNEGSKA (reference sequence). The CDR3 DNA reads TGCAGTGCTGACTCCGGGGACCCGGGATTGGGCACTGAACCTTTCTTT. This encodes CSADSGDPGLGTEPFF.

Many counts were recorded for this clonotype. This rearrangement joins TRBV11-2 to TRBJ2-2; D is unresolved. Germline lookup yields CDR1 SGHAT and CDR2 FQNNGV. The V gene lost 6 bases and the J gene lost 5 bases, with 16 bases spanning the gap. The CDR3 loop spans 15 amino acids. The CDR3 region is CASSPPPTRTGELFF. CDR3 nucleotides: TGTGCCAGCAGTCCACCCCCGACCAGAACCGGGGAGCTGTTTTTT.

The genes are TRBV10-2 and TRBJ2-2, with TRBD2 matching over 13 bases. Per the germline V gene, CDR1 is WSHSY and CDR2 is SAAADI. The CDR3 runs 14 residues. The ends lost 10 bases at V and 6 bases at J; junction bases unmatched: 5. DNA for the CDR3: TGCGCCAACACCGGACTAGCGGGGGCCGGGGAGCTGTTTTTT. Protein sequence: CANTGLAGAGELFF.

This clonotype was observed at least ten times. This chain joins TRBV4-1 and TRBJ2-7, with TRBD2 matching 7 bases. Germline V gene data show CDR1 as MGHRA and CDR2 as YSYEKL. This CDR3 contains 15 residues. After removal of 5 bases from V and 1 base from J, the junction contained 8 bases not matched to a gene. CDR3 DNA sequence: TGCGCCAGCAGCACCTCGGGCGGGAGTTCCTACGAGCAGTACTTC. Amino acids: CASSTSGGSSYEQYF.

Concerning this clonotype itself: The CDR3 ends on some other residue instead of the conserved phenylalanine or tryptophan, so this is likely a read error. V usage is TRBV6-6 and J usage is TRBJ2-1; D is undetermined. Per the germline V gene, CDR1 is MNHNY and CDR2 is SVGAGI (reference sequence). CDR3 size: 12 residues. CDR3 DNA: TGTGCCAGTAGTTACTCGGGTGTTGAGCAGTTCTTA. This sequence encodes CASSYSGVEQFL.

At least ten counts were recorded for this clonotype. The rearrangement joins TRBV7-8 to TRBJ2-5; D gene uncertain. V was clipped by 1 base and J by 0 bases, with 9 bases between them. From germline, CDR1 is SGHVS and CDR2 FQNEAQ. This CDR3 has 15 amino acids. CDR3 in amino acids: CASSLGFADQETQYF. The DNA of the CDR3 is TGTGCCAGCAGCTTAGGGTTCGCAGACCAAGAGACCCAGTACTTC.

In the case of this clonotype: A read error may produce the germline difference seen at one junction end. V is TRBV11-2 and J is TRBJ2-7; D not resolved. The CDR3 is 15 amino acids. Germline V lookup: CDR1 SGHAT, CDR2 FQNNGV. The CDR3 spells CASSLGERSSCEQYF. The CDR3 nucleotides are TGTGCCAGCAGTTTAGGAGAGAGGAGCTCCTGCGAGCAGTACTTC.

In the case of this clonotype: Compared with germline, one end of the junction differs, possibly owing to a read error. V usage is TRBV10-2 and J usage is TRBJ1-2; a weak D match, TRBD1 (6 bases). The CDR3 contains 13 residues. Looked up from germline, CDR1 is WSHSY and CDR2 is SAAADI. CDR3 sequence: CASRLGGRYGYTF. The CDR3 DNA is TGTGCCAGCAGACTCGGGGGCCGCTATGGCTACACCTTC.

The table lists this clonotype with a few counts. The chain employs TRBV28 and TRBJ1-6; 8 positions agree with TRBD1. CDR1 is MDHEN and CDR2 is SYDVKM in the germline V gene. Trimming at V came to 7 bases and at J to 11 bases, leaving 13 bases not matched to a gene. CDR3 length: 15 residues. The CDR3 DNA reads TGTGCCAGCAAAAACAGGGGGGTTGTATTGGCACCCCTCCACTTT. Translation gives CASKNRGVVLAPLHF.

The V call is TRBV12-3 or TRBV12-4, the J call TRBJ2-7; 10 nucleotides align to TRBD2. The junction had 4 bases not matched to a gene; V was cut back by 8 bases and J by 0 bases. This CDR3 has 14 amino acids. The CDR3 protein is CASHPSGSSYEQYF. DNA for the CDR3: TGTGCCAGCCACCCTAGCGGGAGCTCCTACGAGCAGTACTTC.

Note on this clonotype: A much larger clone differs by one base, so this may be a read error. The J gene is TRBJ2-1, the V gene TRBV12-3 or TRBV12-4; 7 bases are a match to TRBD1. The CDR3 contains 15 residues. With V trimmed by 4 bases and J by 2 bases, 5 bases remained unmatched. The CDR3 region has the DNA TGTGCCAGCAGTTGGGGACAGTGCCCCTACAATGAGCAGTTCTTC. Protein product: CASSWGQCPYNEQFF.

This clonotype is medium-sized (0.01 to 0.1%) by share. The rearrangement uses TRBV11-2 and TRBJ2-7, with D perhaps TRBD2 (6 bases). Per germline, CDR1 SGHAT and CDR2 FQNNGV. Trimming pared 5 bases from V and 5 bases from J, leaving 13 bases between. The CDR3 length is 13 residues. CDR3 DNA sequence: TGTGCCAGCAGCCGGGTGGGGGGACACGAGCAGTACTTC. Protein sequence: CASSRVGGHEQYF.

The genes are TRBV19 and TRBJ1-1, with a tentative D call TRBD1 (6 bases). The germline CDR1 and CDR2 sequences are LNHDA and SQIVND (reference sequence). CDR3 length equals 16 residues. With 4 bases removed from V and 3 bases from J, the gap between germline ends came to 18 bases. Written as DNA, the CDR3 is TGTGCCAGTAGTACAGAGACAGGCGGGATCGACACTGAAGCTTTCTTT. The encoded protein is CASSTETGGIDTEAFF.

This clonotype was observed at least ten times. This chain uses TRBV5-6 with TRBJ2-4; D not certain. From germline, CDR1 is SGHDT and CDR2 YYEEEE. Trimming cost V 2 bases and J 8 bases, with 14 bases left between them. The length of the CDR3 is 14 residues. The CDR3 nucleotides read TGTGCCAGCAGCTTTTTAGGCAGGATGGACATTCAGTACTTC. This sequence encodes CASSFLGRMDIQYF.